The present entry profiles one TCR beta chain with its context. No antigen is known for it. Approximately 100 mL of blood, on average, came from one heparinised draw per donor. This CDR3 is 15 amino acids long. Trimming took off 4 bases at V and 1 base at J, with 15 bases between the two ends. Germline V lookup: CDR1 GTSNPN, CDR2 SVGIG (reference sequence). The data belong to a study of beta chain features in type 1 diabetes. Findings and limits, study-wide: More deletions and fewer insertions at VDJ junctions were seen in type 1 diabetes patients.

Sequenced material consisted of expressed TCRB transcripts (all of the isolated RNA was reverse transcribed). The method was immunoSEQ multiplex PCR; TCRdb's version includes in-frame clones alone and lacks a portion of them. The profile covers approximately 150,000 clones, with 9% to 10% appearing a single time and under 2.5% taken by the ten largest. The receptor's source is a woman aged 18-35 years in good health. Source material: central memory CD4+ T cells from blood. V is TRBV30 and J is TRBJ2-3, with D unclear. CDR3 DNA: TGTGCCTGGAAGAGAGGTTCGGCGGGCACAGATACGCAGTATTTT. Translated: CAWKRGSAGTDTQYF.